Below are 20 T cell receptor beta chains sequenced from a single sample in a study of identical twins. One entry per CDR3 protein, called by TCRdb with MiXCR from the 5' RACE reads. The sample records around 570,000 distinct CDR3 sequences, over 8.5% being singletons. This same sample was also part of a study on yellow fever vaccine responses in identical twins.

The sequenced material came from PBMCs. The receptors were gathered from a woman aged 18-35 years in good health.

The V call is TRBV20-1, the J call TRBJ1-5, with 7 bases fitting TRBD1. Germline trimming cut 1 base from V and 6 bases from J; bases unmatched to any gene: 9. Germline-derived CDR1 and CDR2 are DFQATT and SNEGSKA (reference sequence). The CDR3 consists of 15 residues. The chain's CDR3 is CSARVALTGPQPQHF. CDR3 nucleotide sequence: TGCAGTGCTAGAGTGGCACTGACAGGGCCTCAGCCCCAGCATTTT.

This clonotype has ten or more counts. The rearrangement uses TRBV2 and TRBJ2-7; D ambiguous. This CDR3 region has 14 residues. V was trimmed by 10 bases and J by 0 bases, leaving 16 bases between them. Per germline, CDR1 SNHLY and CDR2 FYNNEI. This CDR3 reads CATSPWGFSYEQYF. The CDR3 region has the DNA TGTGCCACCTCACCATGGGGTTTCTCCTACGAGCAGTACTTC.

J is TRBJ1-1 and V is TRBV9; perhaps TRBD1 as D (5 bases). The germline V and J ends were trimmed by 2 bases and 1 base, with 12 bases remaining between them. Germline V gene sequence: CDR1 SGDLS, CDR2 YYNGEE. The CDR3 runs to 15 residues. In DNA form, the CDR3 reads TGTGCCAGCAGCGTCGGTGGGGCAGCGAACACTGAAGCTTTCTTT. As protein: CASSVGGAANTEAFF.

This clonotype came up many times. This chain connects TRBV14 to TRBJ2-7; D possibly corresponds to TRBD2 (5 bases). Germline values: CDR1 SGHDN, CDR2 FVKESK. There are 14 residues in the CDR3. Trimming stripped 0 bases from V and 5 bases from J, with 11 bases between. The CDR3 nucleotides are TGTGCCAGCAGCCAAGAAACTAGGGATGACGAGCAGTACTTC. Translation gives CASSQETRDDEQYF.

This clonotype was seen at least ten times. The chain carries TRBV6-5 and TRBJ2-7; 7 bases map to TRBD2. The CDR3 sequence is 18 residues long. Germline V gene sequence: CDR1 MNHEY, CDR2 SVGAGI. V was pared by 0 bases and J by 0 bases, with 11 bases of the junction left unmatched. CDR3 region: CASSYSLAAPGSSYEQYF. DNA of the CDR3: TGTGCCAGCAGTTACTCGCTAGCGGCCCCAGGCAGCTCCTACGAGCAGTACTTC.

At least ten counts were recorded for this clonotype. The CDR3 region is CATSRDGTGDEKLFF. The CDR3 DNA reads TGTGCCACCAGCAGAGATGGGACAGGGGATGAAAAACTGTTTTTT. This chain connects TRBV15 to TRBJ1-4, with 10 bases matching TRBD1. Germline lookup yields CDR1 LNHNV and CDR2 YYDKDF (reference sequence). J gave up 6 bases and V 0 bases, and 1 base lay outside the gene matches. The CDR3 totals 15 residues.

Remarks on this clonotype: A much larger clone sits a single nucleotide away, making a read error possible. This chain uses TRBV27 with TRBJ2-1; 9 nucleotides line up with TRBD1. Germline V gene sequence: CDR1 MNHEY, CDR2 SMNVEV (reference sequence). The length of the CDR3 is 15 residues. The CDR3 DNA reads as TGTGCCAGCAGTACGGACAGGGGCTCCTACAATGAGCGGTTCTTC. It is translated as CASSTDRGSYNERFF.

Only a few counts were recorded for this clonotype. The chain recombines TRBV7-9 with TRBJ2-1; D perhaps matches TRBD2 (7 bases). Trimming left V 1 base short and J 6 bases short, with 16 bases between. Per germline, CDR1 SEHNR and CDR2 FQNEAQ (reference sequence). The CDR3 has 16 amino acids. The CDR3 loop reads CASSLGRGAPGNEQFF. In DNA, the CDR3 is TGTGCCAGCAGCTTAGGTCGGGGGGCCCCTGGCAATGAGCAGTTCTTC.

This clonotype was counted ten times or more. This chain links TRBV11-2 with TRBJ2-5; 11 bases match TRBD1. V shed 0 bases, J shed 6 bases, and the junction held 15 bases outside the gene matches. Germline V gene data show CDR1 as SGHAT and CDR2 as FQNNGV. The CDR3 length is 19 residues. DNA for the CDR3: TGTGCCAGCAGCTTAGACCTAAGGACAGGGGGCGCATCCACGAAGACCCAGTACTTC. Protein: CASSLDLRTGGASTKTQYF.

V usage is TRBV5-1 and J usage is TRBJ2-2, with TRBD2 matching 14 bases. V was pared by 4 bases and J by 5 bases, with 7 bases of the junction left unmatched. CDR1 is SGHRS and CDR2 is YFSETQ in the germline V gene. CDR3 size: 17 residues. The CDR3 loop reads CASSTGTSGSQTGELFF. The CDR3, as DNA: TGCGCCAGCAGCACCGGGACTAGCGGGAGCCAAACCGGGGAGCTGTTTTTT.

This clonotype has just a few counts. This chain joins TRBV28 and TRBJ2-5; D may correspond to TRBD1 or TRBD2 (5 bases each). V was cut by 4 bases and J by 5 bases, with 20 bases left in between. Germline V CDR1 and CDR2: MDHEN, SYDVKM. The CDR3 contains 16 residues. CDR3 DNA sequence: TGTGCCAGCAGTTCATACACACCGGGACCGAAGGAGACCCAGTACTTC. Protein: CASSSYTPGPKETQYF.

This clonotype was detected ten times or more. The CDR3 spells CASSYRPGQSNTGELFF. CDR3 DNA: TGTGCCAGCAGTTACCGCCCGGGACAGAGTAACACCGGGGAGCTGTTTTTT. The chain recombines TRBV12-3 or TRBV12-4 with TRBJ2-2, with TRBD1 matching 7 bases. CDR3 length equals 17 residues. After removal of 4 bases from V and 2 bases from J, the junction contained 10 bases not matched to a gene.

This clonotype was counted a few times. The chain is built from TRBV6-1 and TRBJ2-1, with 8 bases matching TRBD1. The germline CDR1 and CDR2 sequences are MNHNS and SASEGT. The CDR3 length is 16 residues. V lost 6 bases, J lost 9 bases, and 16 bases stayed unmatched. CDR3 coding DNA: TGTGCCAGCAGACGCCTCAGGGGGCCACTGAGGGGTGAGCAGTTCTTC. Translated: CASRRLRGPLRGEQFF.

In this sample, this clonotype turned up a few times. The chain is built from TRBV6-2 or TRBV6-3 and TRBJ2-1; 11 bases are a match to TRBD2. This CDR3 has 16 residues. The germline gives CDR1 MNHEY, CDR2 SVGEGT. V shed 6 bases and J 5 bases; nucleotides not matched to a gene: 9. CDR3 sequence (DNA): TGTGCCAGCAGCCGACCACTAGCGGGGGATGACAATGAGCAGTTCTTC. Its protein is CASSRPLAGDDNEQFF.

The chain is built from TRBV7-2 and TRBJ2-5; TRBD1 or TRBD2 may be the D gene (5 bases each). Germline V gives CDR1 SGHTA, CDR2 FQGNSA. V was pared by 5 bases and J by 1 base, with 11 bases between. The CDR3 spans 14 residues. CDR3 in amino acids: CASSADGAQETQYF. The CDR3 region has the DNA TGTGCCAGCAGCGCCGACGGGGCCCAAGAGACCCAGTACTTC.

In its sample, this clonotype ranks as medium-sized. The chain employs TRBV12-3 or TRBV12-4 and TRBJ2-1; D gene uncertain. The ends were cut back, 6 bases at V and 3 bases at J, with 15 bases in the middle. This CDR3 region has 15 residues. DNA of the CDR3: TGTGCCAGCAGGACGACCCGAGCCTACTACAATGAGCAGTTCTTC. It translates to CASRTTRAYYNEQFF.

The CDR3 protein is CASSQGDTTTGELFF. CDR3 nucleotide sequence: TGCGCCAGCAGCCAAGGAGATACTACCACCGGGGAGCTGTTTTTT. The V call is TRBV4-3, the J call TRBJ2-2; no definite D call. With 1 base removed from V and 4 bases from J, the gap between germline ends came to 10 bases. CDR1 and CDR2 from the germline V gene are LGHNA and YSLEER. The CDR3 totals 15 residues.

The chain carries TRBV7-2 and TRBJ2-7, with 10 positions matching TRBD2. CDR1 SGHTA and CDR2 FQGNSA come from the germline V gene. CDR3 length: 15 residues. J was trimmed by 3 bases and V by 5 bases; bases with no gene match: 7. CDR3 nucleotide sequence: TGTGCCAGCAGCCCGAGCGGGAGGGCCATCTACGAGCAGTACTTC. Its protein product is CASSPSGRAIYEQYF.

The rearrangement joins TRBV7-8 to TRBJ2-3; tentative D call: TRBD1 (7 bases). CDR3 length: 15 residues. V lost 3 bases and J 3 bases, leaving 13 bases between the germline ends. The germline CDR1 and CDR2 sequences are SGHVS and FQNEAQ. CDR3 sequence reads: CASSFDREATDTQYF. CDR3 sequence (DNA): TGTGCCAGCAGCTTCGACAGGGAGGCAACAGATACGCAGTATTTT. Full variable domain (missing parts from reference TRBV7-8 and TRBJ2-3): GAGVSQSPRYKVAKRGQDVALRCDPISGHVSLFWYQQALGQGPEFLTYFQNEAQLDKSGLPSDRFFAERPEGSVSTLKIQRTQQEDSAVYLCASSFDREATDTQYFGPGTRLTVL.

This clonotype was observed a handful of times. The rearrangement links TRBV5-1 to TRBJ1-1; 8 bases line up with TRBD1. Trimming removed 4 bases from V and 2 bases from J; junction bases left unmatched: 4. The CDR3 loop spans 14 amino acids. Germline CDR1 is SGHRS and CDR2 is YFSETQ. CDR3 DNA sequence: TGCGCCAGCAGCCAACAGGGGGTAAACACTGAAGCTTTCTTT. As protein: CASSQQGVNTEAFF. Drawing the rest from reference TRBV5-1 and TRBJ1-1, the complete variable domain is KAGVTQTPRYLIKTRGQQVTLSCSPISGHRSVSWYQQTPGQGLQFLFEYFSETQRNKGNFPGRFSGRQFSNSRSEMNVSTLELGDSALYLCASSQQGVNTEAFFGQGTRLTVV.